What follows is one T cell receptor beta chain and its context. This sample is drawn from a study of cytomegalovirus exposure and HLA in healthy donors. The PCR used 60 Vbeta and 13 Jbeta primers. Some clones are missing from TCRdb's copy, which holds only in-frame ones; the method was immunoSEQ multiplex PCR. The sample carries about 220,000 clones, around four fifths recorded once. This CDR3 spans 13 amino acids. Germline CDR1 and CDR2: MNHNS and SASEGT. Unmatched junction bases numbered 2, after V lost 6 bases and J lost 5 bases. Material: PBMCs. This chain joins TRBV6-1 and TRBJ1-5; 9 nucleotides align to TRBD1. This clonotype was sampled from a boy under 10 years old in good health and CMV-seronegative. The CDR3 sequence: CASRDRGYQPQHF. CDR3 in DNA: TGTGCCAGCAGGGACAGGGGATATCAGCCCCAGCATTTT.